A selection of T cell receptor beta chains follows, all from one sample in a study of vaccination and CD4 T cells after COVID-19. What these receptors recognize is not known. In TCRdb, the PCR reads were re-called with MiXCR into one record per CDR3 protein. The data contain some 11,000 distinct CDR3 sequences, approximately 45% of them seen just once; the ten biggest clones take up over 15%. Sequenced sample: CD4+ T cells from blood, cultured in vitro. The receptors derive from a human donor who had recovered from COVID-19. CDR3s include the opening cysteine and the closing phenylalanine or tryptophan. Fields, in order: clone size, V gene, J gene, D gene, CDR3 protein, CDR3 DNA. A D gene is named only where the DNA matches it firmly. The size field is filled for only some rows; it gives once, few, many or a size class.

>NA|TRBV19|TRBJ2-2|NA
CASSRTGVETGELFF
TGTGCCAGTAGTCGGACTGGGGTGGAGACCGGGGAGCTGTTTTTT
>few|TRBV20-1|TRBJ1-1|NA
CSARVLVLAEAFF
TGCAGTGCCAGAGTATTGGTCCTGGCTGAAGCTTTCTTT
>medium-sized|TRBV20-1|TRBJ1-5|NA
CSAHPPDGLSNQPQHF
TGCAGTGCTCATCCCCCGGACGGACTTAGCAATCAGCCCCAGCATTTT
>NA|TRBV24-1|TRBJ2-6|NA
CAIQGSGANVLTF
TGTGCCATCCAGGGCTCTGGGGCCAACGTCCTGACTTTC
>few|TRBV6-2/TRBV6-3|TRBJ2-7|NA
CASSYSRGPKPYEQYF
TGTGCCAGCAGTTACTCACGGGGACCTAAGCCCTACGAGCAGTACTTC
>NA|TRBV12-3/TRBV12-4|TRBJ2-7|NA
CASRRSGGGGTYEQYF
TGTGCCAGCAGGCGTTCGGGGGGCGGGGGAACCTACGAGCAGTACTTC
>once|TRBV6-1|TRBJ2-3|NA
CASSGRTGLQDTQYF
TGTGCCAGCAGTGGACGAACGGGACTCCAAGATACGCAGTATTTT
>NA|TRBV18|TRBJ2-5|NA
CASSPPRETQYF
TGTGCCAGCTCACCACCGAGGGAGACCCAGTACTTC
>NA|TRBV6-5|TRBJ2-2|TRBD1
CASSYRRQGWSTGELFF
TGTGCCAGCAGTTACCGAAGACAGGGGTGGAGTACCGGGGAGCTGTTTTTT
>NA|TRBV6-1|TRBJ2-7|NA
CASTESFYEQYF
TGTGCCAGCACTGAGAGCTTCTACGAGCAGTACTTC
>NA|TRBV6-2/TRBV6-3|TRBJ2-3|TRBD2
CASSYGGTSGRSSTDTQYF
TGTGCCAGCAGTTACGGGGGGACTAGCGGGAGGTCCAGCACAGATACGCAGTATTTT
>NA|TRBV7-6|TRBJ1-1|NA
CASSRTRGTEAFF
TGTGCCAGCAGCCGGACTAGGGGCACTGAAGCTTTCTTT
>once|TRBV20-1|TRBJ2-7|TRBD2
CSPSGRVGSYEQYF
TGCAGTCCTAGCGGGAGGGTAGGCTCCTACGAGCAGTACTTC
>NA|TRBV2|TRBJ1-4|TRBD1
CASSPLLRGMGKLFF
TGTGCCAGCAGTCCCCTCCTCAGGGGGATGGGGAAACTGTTTTTT
>NA|TRBV12-3/TRBV12-4|TRBJ2-4|NA
CAISLDGTPNIQYF
TGTGCCATTTCGCTCGACGGGACCCCGAACATTCAGTACTTC
>NA|TRBV30|TRBJ2-7|NA
CAWTHGPPNTYEQYF
TGTGCCTGGACCCACGGGCCCCCAAACACCTACGAGCAGTACTTC
>NA|TRBV20-1|TRBJ2-1|NA
CSASVQSSYNEQFF
TGCAGTGCTAGTGTCCAAAGCTCCTACAATGAGCAGTTCTTC
>NA|TRBV6-2/TRBV6-3|TRBJ2-7|TRBD2
CASSRPGLAGVDEQYF
TGTGCCAGCAGTCGGCCGGGACTAGCGGGAGTTGACGAGCAGTACTTC
>NA|TRBV19|TRBJ2-7|TRBD2
CASSITSSGNANEQYF
TGTGCCAGTAGTATAACCTCTAGCGGGAACGCAAACGAGCAGTACTTC
>NA|TRBV20-1|TRBJ2-1|NA
CSARGRSGAYNEQFF
TGCAGTGCTAGAGGTCGTAGCGGAGCCTACAATGAGCAGTTCTTC
>NA|TRBV20-1|TRBJ2-1|NA
CSAKTAPGFGGNEQFF
TGCAGTGCCAAGACAGCCCCGGGTTTTGGGGGCAATGAGCAGTTCTTC
>NA|TRBV28|TRBJ2-2|NA
CASSLRSGTGSTGELFF
TGTGCCAGCAGTTTAAGGAGTGGAACAGGGTCGACCGGGGAGCTGTTTTTT
>NA|TRBV6-1|TRBJ2-5|TRBD2
CASRSSGGRSQYF
TGTGCCAGCAGGTCTAGCGGTGGTAGGTCCCAGTACTTC
>NA|TRBV7-3|TRBJ2-3|NA
CASSLTYRDESDTQYF
TGTGCCAGCAGCTTAACCTATAGGGACGAATCGGATACGCAGTATTTT
>few|TRBV19|TRBJ1-6|TRBD1
CASTTGTGFSPLHF
TGTGCCAGTACCACCGGGACAGGGTTTTCACCCCTCCACTTT
>few|TRBV30|TRBJ2-7|NA
CAWSGIALTPEQYF
TGTGCCTGGAGTGGTATAGCTCTAACCCCCGAGCAGTACTTC
>NA|TRBV5-5|TRBJ2-7|NA
CASSPRGEGPRYF
TGTGCCAGCAGTCCCAGAGGAGAGGGCCCCCGGTACTTC
>NA|TRBV4-1|TRBJ1-2|NA
CASSQELQGPYGYTF
TGCGCCAGCAGCCAAGAGTTACAGGGCCCCTATGGCTACACCTTC
>NA|TRBV20-1|TRBJ2-5|NA
CSASPWGETQYF
TGCAGTGCTAGCCCCTGGGGCGAGACCCAGTACTTC
>NA|TRBV18|TRBJ2-5|NA
CASSPGTSRPETQYF
TGTGCCAGCTCACCCGGGACGTCTCGACCGGAGACCCAGTACTTC
>few|TRBV10-3|TRBJ1-2|TRBD1
CAISHDDRGSNGYTF
TGTGCCATCAGTCACGACGACAGGGGATCGAATGGCTACACCTTC
>once|TRBV5-1|TRBJ1-5|NA
CASSLGTNSNQPQHF
TGCGCCAGCAGCTTGGGGACAAACTCCAATCAGCCCCAGCATTTT
>NA|TRBV19|TRBJ2-2|NA
CASRDGTNTGELFF
TGTGCCAGCCGGGACGGTACGAACACCGGGGAGCTGTTTTTT
>NA|TRBV5-4|TRBJ2-3|NA
CASSLYGIGSDTQYF
TGTGCCAGCAGCTTGTATGGTATCGGATCAGATACGCAGTATTTT
>few|TRBV6-1|TRBJ2-7|TRBD1
CASRRQGAYEQYF
TGTGCCAGCAGACGGCAGGGGGCCTACGAGCAGTACTTC
>NA|TRBV7-8|TRBJ2-7|NA
CASSRHETVSYEQYF
TGTGCCAGCAGCCGACATGAGACAGTTTCCTACGAGCAGTACTTC
>NA|TRBV20-1|TRBJ1-1|NA
CSARGTARTEAFF
TGCAGTGCTAGAGGAACGGCGCGAACTGAAGCTTTCTTT
>NA|TRBV7-3|TRBJ2-4|TRBD2
CASSLGSGSAGENIQYF
TGTGCCAGCAGCTTGGGTAGCGGGAGCGCCGGGGAAAACATTCAGTACTTC
>NA|TRBV4-2|TRBJ2-7|NA
CASSQDRASSYEQYF
TGTGCCAGCAGCCAAGACAGGGCTTCCTCCTACGAGCAGTACTTC
>NA|TRBV28|TRBJ1-3|TRBD1
CASSLWSYQTGVGSGNTIYF
TGTGCCAGCAGTTTATGGTCATACCAGACAGGGGTAGGCTCTGGAAACACCATATATTTT
>NA|TRBV15|TRBJ1-6|NA
CATSRVSQGLGSPLHF
TGTGCCACCAGCAGAGTTAGTCAGGGACTTGGTTCACCCCTCCACTTT
>NA|TRBV30|TRBJ1-1|TRBD1
CAWSGTGNTEAFF
TGTGCCTGGTCCGGGACAGGGAACACTGAAGCTTTCTTT
>NA|TRBV7-2|TRBJ2-3|NA
CASSLVRSDTQYF
TGTGCCAGCAGCTTAGTGAGGTCAGATACGCAGTATTTT